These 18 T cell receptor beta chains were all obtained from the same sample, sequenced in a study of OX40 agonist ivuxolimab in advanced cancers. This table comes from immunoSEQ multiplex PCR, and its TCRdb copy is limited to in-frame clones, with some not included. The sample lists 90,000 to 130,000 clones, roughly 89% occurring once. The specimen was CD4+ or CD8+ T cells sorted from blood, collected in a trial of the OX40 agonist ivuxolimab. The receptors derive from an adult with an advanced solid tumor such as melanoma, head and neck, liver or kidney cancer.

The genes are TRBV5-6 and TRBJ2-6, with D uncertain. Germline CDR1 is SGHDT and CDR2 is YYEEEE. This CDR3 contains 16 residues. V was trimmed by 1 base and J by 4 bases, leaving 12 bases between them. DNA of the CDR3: TGTGCCAGCAGCTTGCCGCGGTTCTCCGGGGCCAACGTCCTGACTTTC. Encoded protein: CASSLPRFSGANVLTF.

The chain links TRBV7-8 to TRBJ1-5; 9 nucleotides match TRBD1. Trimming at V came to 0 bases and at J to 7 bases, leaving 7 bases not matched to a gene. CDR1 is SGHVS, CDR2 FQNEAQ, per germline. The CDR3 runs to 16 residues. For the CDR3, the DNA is TGTGCCAGCAGCTTAGCCGGGACAGGGACAGGACAGCCCCAGCATTTT. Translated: CASSLAGTGTGQPQHF.

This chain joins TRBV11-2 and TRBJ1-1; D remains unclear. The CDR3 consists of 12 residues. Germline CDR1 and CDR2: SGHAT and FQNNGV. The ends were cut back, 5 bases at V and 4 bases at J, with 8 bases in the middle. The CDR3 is CASSPPTTEAFF. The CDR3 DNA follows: TGTGCCAGCAGCCCTCCTACCACTGAAGCTTTCTTT.

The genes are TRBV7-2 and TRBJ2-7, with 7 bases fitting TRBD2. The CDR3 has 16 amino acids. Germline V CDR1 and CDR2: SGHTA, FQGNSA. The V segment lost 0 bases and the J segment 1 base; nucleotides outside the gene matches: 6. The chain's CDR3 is CASSLAPAGSSYEQYF. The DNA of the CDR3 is TGTGCCAGCAGCTTAGCGCCAGCGGGATCATCCTACGAGCAGTACTTC.

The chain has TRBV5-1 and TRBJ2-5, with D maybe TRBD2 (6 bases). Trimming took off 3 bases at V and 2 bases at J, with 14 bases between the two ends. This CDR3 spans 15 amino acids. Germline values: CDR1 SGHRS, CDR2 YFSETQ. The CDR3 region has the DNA TGCGCCAGCAGCTCCTACGGCGGGGTTCAAGAGACCCAGTACTTC. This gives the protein CASSSYGGVQETQYF.

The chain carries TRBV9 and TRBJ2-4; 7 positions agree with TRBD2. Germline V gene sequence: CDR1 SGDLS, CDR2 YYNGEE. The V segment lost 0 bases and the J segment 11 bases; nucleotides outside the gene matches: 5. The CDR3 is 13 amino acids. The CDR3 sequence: CASSVGWEGFQYF. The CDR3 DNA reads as TGTGCCAGCAGCGTAGGGTGGGAGGGGTTTCAGTACTTC. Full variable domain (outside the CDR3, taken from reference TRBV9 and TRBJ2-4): DSGVTQTPKHLITATGQRVTLRCSPRSGDLSVYWYQQSLDQGLQFLIQYYNGEERAKGNILERFSAQQFPDLHSELNLSSLELGDSALYFCASSVGWEGFQYFGAGTRLSVL.

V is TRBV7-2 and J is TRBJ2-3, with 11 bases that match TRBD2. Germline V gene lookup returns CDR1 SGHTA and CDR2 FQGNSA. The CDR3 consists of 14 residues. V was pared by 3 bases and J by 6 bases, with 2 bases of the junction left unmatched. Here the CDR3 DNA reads TGTGCCAGCAGCTTTTCTAGCGGGGGGGATACGCAGTATTTT. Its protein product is CASSFSSGGDTQYF. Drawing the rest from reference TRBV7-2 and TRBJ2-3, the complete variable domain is GAGVSQSPSNKVTEKGKDVELRCDPISGHTALYWYRQSLGQGLEFLIYFQGNSAPDKSGLPSDRFSAERTGGSVSTLTIQRTQQEDSAVYLCASSFSSGGDTQYFGPGTRLTVL.

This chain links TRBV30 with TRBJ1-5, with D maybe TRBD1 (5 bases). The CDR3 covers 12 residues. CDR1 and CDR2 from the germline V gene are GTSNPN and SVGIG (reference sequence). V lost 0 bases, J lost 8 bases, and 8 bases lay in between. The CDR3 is CAWSVRGKPQHF. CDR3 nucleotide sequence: TGTGCCTGGAGTGTACGGGGGAAGCCCCAGCATTTT. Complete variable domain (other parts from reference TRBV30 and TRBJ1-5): SQTIHQWPATLVQPVGSPLSLECTVEGTSNPNLYWYRQAAGRGLQLLFYSVGIGQISSEVPQNLSASRPQDRQFILSSKKLLLSDSGFYLCAWSVRGKPQHFGDGTRLSIL.

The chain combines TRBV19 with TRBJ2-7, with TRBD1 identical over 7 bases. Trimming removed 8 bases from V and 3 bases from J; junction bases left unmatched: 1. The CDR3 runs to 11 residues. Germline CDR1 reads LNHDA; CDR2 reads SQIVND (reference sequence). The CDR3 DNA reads TGTGCCAGTGGACAGGACTACGAGCAGTACTTC. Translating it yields CASGQDYEQYF.

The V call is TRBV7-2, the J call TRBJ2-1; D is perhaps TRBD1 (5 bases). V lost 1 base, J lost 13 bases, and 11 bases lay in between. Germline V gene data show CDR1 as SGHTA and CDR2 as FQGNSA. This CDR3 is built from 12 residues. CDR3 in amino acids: CASSLGGRGQFF. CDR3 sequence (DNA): TGTGCCAGCAGCTTAGGAGGTAGGGGCCAGTTCTTC.

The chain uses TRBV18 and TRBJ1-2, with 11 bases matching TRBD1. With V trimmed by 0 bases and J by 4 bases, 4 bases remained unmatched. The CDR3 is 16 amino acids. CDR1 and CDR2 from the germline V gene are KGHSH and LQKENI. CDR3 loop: CASSPPGTGGSYGYTF. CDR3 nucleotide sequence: TGTGCCAGCTCACCACCTGGGACAGGGGGTAGCTATGGCTACACCTTC.

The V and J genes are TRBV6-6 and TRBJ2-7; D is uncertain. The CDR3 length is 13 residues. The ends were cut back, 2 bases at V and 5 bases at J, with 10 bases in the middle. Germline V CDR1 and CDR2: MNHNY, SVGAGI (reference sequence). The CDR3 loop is CASSYRDVHEQYF. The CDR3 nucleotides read TGTGCCAGCAGTTACCGTGATGTCCACGAGCAGTACTTC.

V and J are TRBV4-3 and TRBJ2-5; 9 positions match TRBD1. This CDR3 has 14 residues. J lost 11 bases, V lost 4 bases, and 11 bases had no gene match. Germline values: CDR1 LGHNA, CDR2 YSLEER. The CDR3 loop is CASSPWTGDREQYF. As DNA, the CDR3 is TGCGCCAGCAGCCCTTGGACAGGGGATCGAGAGCAGTACTTC.

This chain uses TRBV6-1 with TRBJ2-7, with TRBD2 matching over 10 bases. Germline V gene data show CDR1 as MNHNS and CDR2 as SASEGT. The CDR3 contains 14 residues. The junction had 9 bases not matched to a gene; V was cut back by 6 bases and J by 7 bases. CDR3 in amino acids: CASSRTSGVFEQYF. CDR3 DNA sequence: TGTGCCAGCAGCCGTACTAGCGGGGTTTTTGAGCAGTACTTC.

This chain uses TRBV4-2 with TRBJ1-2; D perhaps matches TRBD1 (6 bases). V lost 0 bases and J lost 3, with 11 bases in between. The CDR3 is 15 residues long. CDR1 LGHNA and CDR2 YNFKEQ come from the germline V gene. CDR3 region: CASSQDTRGDYGYTF. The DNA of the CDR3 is TGTGCCAGCAGCCAAGACACCAGGGGTGACTATGGCTACACCTTC.

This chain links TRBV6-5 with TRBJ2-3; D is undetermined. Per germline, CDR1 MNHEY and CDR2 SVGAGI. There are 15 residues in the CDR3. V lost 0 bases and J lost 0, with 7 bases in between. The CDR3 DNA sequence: TGTGCCAGCAGTTACTCGGTAGAAAGCACAGATACGCAGTATTTT. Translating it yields CASSYSVESTDTQYF.

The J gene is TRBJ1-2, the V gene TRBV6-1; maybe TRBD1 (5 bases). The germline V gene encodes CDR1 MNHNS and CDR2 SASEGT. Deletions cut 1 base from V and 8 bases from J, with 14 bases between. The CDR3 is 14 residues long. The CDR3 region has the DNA TGTGCCAGCAGTGAAGTTGAAGGGGTGGAGGGCTACACCTTC. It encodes CASSEVEGVEGYTF.

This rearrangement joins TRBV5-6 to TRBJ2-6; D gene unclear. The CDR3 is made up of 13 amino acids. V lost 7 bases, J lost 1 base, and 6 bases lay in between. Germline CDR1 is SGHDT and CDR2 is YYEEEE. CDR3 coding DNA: TGTGCCAGCCTAGTTTCTGGGGCCAACGTCCTGACTTTC. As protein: CASLVSGANVLTF.